The text below deals with one T cell receptor (beta chain). Its antigen is currently unknown. This sample is drawn from a study of cytomegalovirus exposure and HLA in healthy donors. Study background: Samples from HLA-typed donors yielded about 85 million unique TCRs in an early data release. In terms of ancestry, the Caucasian-associated cluster contained 80% to 90% of the approximately 400 genotyped donors.

Study conclusions and caveats: Sequencing artifact likely explains a cluster of highly shared sequence variants.

V gave up 4 bases and J gave up 2 bases, with 12 bases separating them. The CDR3 runs 15 residues. Germline CDR1 and CDR2: SGHRS and YFSETQ. The study ran its PCR with 60 Vbeta and 13 Jbeta primers. TCRdb's copy holds only in-frame clones and misses some; the assay was immunoSEQ multiplex PCR. Of 150,000 to 200,000 clones in the sample, roughly 80% were seen once. The genes are TRBV5-1 and TRBJ2-2, with a tentative D call TRBD1 (6 bases). Input material: PBMCs. The clonotype originates from a female donor in good health and CMV-seronegative. CDR3 protein: CASSVGTRNTGELFF. CDR3 nucleotide sequence: TGCGCCAGCAGCGTCGGGACACGAAACACCGGGGAGCTGTTTTTT. Together with reference TRBV5-1 and TRBJ2-2, the CDR3 gives the full variable domain: KAGVTQTPRYLIKTRGQQVTLSCSPISGHRSVSWYQQTPGQGLQFLFEYFSETQRNKGNFPGRFSGRQFSNSRSEMNVSTLELGDSALYLCASSVGTRNTGELFFGEGSRLTVL.